The rows below give T cell receptor beta chains drawn from one sample of a study of regulatory and conventional T cells in RAG deficiency. Method: immunoSEQ multiplex PCR; TCRdb's copy keeps in-frame clones and lacks some. The sample has 30,000 to 40,000 clones, 76% seen once; the top ten hold 3% to 4%. These data were also reused for a study on regulatory T cells.

Sequencing was performed on CD4+ effector T cells sorted from blood. Every receptor here comes from a human donor in good health. Both conserved end residues are part of each CDR3. A D gene is named only where the DNA matches it firmly. Size tells how often a clone was seen (once, few, many) or the class of an expanded clone, and some rows leave it out.

>13|NA|TRBV7-9|TRBJ1-1|NA
CASSRGPIPEAFF
TGTGCCAGCAGCAGAGGGCCGATTCCTGAAGCTTTCTTT
>12|few|TRBV2|TRBJ1-6|NA
CASSLQNSPLHF
TGTGCCAGCAGTTTGCAGAATTCACCCCTCCACTTT
>16|few|TRBV5-1|TRBJ1-2|NA
CASSLTVGGADYGYTF
TGCGCCAGCAGCTTGACAGTAGGGGGGGCGGACTATGGCTACACCTTC
>17|NA|TRBV9|TRBJ1-3|NA
CASSVGADKTSGNTIYF
TGTGCCAGCAGCGTAGGGGCAGACAAGACCTCTGGAAACACCATATATTTT
>13|NA|TRBV6-1|TRBJ2-5|NA
CASRGTREETQYF
TGTGCCAGCAGGGGGACCCGCGAGGAGACCCAGTACTTC
>13|once|TRBV30|TRBJ1-1|TRBD1
CAWGGQMNTEAFF
TGTGCCTGGGGGGGACAGATGAACACTGAAGCTTTCTTT
>12|NA|TRBV5-8|TRBJ2-3|NA
CASSLMTDTQYF
TGTGCCAGCAGCTTAATGACAGATACGCAGTATTTT
>14|NA|TRBV18|TRBJ2-1|TRBD2
CASSPPASGGERFF
TGTGCCAGCTCACCACCCGCTAGCGGGGGGGAGAGGTTCTTC
>15|NA|TRBV7-5|TRBJ1-2|NA
CARSLNPGQYYGYTF
TGTGCCAGAAGCTTAAATCCGGGACAGTATTATGGCTACACCTTC
>15|NA|TRBV19|TRBJ1-3|NA
CASSDGRAARNTIYF
TGTGCCAGTAGTGATGGAAGGGCCGCCAGAAACACCATATATTTT
>13|few|TRBV18|TRBJ1-2|NA
CASSPTDGDGYTF
TGTGCCAGCTCACCTACCGACGGGGATGGCTACACCTTC
>12|NA|TRBV6-1|TRBJ1-5|NA
CASSRTDGAQHF
TGTGCCAGCAGTCGCACGGACGGGGCCCAGCATTTT
>15|few|TRBV7-2|TRBJ1-5|TRBD1
CASSLEGASNQPQHF
TGTGCCAGCAGCTTAGAGGGGGCGAGCAATCAGCCCCAGCATTTT
>14|NA|TRBV18|TRBJ2-2|NA
CASSQTRLVGELFF
TGTGCCAGCTCACAGACCAGACTGGTCGGGGAGCTGTTTTTT
>15|NA|TRBV15|TRBJ2-1|NA
CATSRDWSRGNEQFF
TGTGCCACCAGCAGAGATTGGAGCCGGGGCAATGAGCAGTTCTTC
>14|once|TRBV18|TRBJ1-1|NA
CASSPRGVGAEAFF
TGTGCCAGCTCACCAAGGGGTGTCGGAGCTGAAGCTTTCTTT
>17|NA|TRBV19|TRBJ2-1|TRBD1
CASSIEGQAFSYNEQFF
TGTGCCAGTAGTATAGAGGGACAGGCATTCTCCTACAATGAGCAGTTCTTC
>18|NA|TRBV5-1|TRBJ2-2|TRBD2
CASSPRPAGGGETGELFF
TGCGCCAGCAGCCCCCGGCCCGCGGGGGGCGGTGAAACCGGGGAGCTGTTTTTT
>13|NA|TRBV2|TRBJ1-1|NA
CASSDSGVPEAFF
TGTGCCAGCAGTGATTCGGGGGTCCCTGAAGCTTTCTTT
>12|NA|TRBV7-2|TRBJ1-2|NA
CASSLWGHGYTF
TGTGCCAGCAGCTTATGGGGGCATGGCTACACCTTC
>15|once|TRBV18|TRBJ1-1|TRBD1
CASSPQGTGNTEAFF
TGTGCCAGCTCACCACAAGGGACAGGGAACACTGAAGCTTTCTTT
>15|NA|TRBV28|TRBJ2-1|NA
CASRQSGVPNNEQFF
TGTGCCAGCAGGCAGTCAGGGGTGCCCAACAATGAGCAGTTCTTC
>13|NA|TRBV7-3|TRBJ1-2|NA
CASSLGPTTGYTF
TGTGCCAGCAGCTTGGGGCCGACTACAGGCTACACCTTC
>14|NA|TRBV11-2|TRBJ1-2|NA
CASSLSDASGPSGF
TGTGCCAGCAGCTTGTCGGACGCCTCTGGGCCTTCGGGCTTC
>12|NA|TRBV14|TRBJ1-2|NA
CASSPLRTGYTF
TGTGCCAGCAGCCCGCTCAGGACGGGCTACACCTTC
>14|once|TRBV19|TRBJ1-1|TRBD1
CASQTRTGGTEAFF
TGTGCCAGTCAAACTCGGACAGGAGGGACTGAAGCTTTCTTT
>15|NA|TRBV2|TRBJ2-1|TRBD1
CASSVDRGYYNEQFF
TGTGCCAGCAGTGTCGACAGGGGATATTACAATGAGCAGTTCTTC
>17|NA|TRBV7-9|TRBJ2-7|NA
CASSLALPRHWSVEQYF
TGTGCCAGCAGCTTAGCGTTACCCCGACACTGGAGTGTCGAGCAGTACTTC
>15|NA|TRBV19|TRBJ1-2|TRBD1
CASSNGDRFYYGYTF
TGTGCCAGTAGTAATGGGGACAGATTTTACTATGGCTACACCTTC
>13|few|TRBV4-2|TRBJ1-1|NA
CASSQDEGKEAFF
TGTGCCAGCAGCCAAGATGAGGGCAAGGAAGCTTTCTTT
>12|few|TRBV11-2|TRBJ2-5|NA
CASSLGTGTQYF
TGTGCCAGCAGCTTAGGTACAGGGACCCAGTACTTC
>15|NA|TRBV4-1|TRBJ2-3|NA
CASSQDGWGTDTQYF
TGCGCCAGCAGCCAAGATGGATGGGGCACAGATACGCAGTATTTT
>15|NA|TRBV5-4|TRBJ1-1|NA
CASSLALGASTEAFF
TGTGCCAGCAGCTTGGCTTTAGGGGCATCCACTGAAGCTTTCTTT
>15|NA|TRBV4-1|TRBJ1-1|NA
CASSRGDPMNTEAFF
TGCGCCAGCAGCCGGGGAGACCCAATGAACACTGAAGCTTTCTTT
>15|NA|TRBV9|TRBJ2-1|TRBD2
CASRRGQGGYNEQFF
TGTGCCAGCCGACGAGGTCAGGGAGGGTACAATGAGCAGTTCTTC
>13|few|TRBV27|TRBJ1-2|NA
CASSLIRGYGYTF
TGTGCCAGCAGTTTAATCCGGGGCTATGGCTACACCTTC